The 26 T cell receptor beta chains reported below all come from one sample, sequenced in a study of blood T cells in healthy people across ages. Then a second PCR, running about 6 to 11 cycles, was carried out with a sample-barcoded 5' primer and a J-beta primer mix. Using its own MiXCR run on the 5' RACE reads, TCRdb lists one record per CDR3 protein. Here the sample spans around 990,000 distinct CDR3 sequences, roughly a quarter being singletons. A further study also used this sample, focusing on T cells of mothers and their children.

The specimen was blood. These receptors were taken from a girl aged 2 to 10 in good health.

This clonotype occurred a few times. V and J are TRBV2 and TRBJ2-3; perhaps D is TRBD1 or TRBD2 (5 bases each). CDR1 and CDR2 from the germline V gene are SNHLY and FYNNEI. The germline V and J ends were trimmed by 6 bases and 0 bases, with 10 bases remaining between them. This CDR3 has 14 amino acids. The CDR3 loop reads CASRFEGSTDTQYF. The CDR3, as DNA: TGTGCCAGCAGATTTGAGGGGAGCACAGATACGCAGTATTTT.

The chain links TRBV21-1 to TRBJ2-5; the D call in the table, TRBD1, was not verified against the DNA. TRBV21-1 is recorded as a pseudogene. The CDR3 runs to 13 residues. The CDR3 sequence is CASREQGMETQYF. The CDR3 bases are TGTGCCTCCCGGGAACAGGGTATGGAGACCCAGTACTTC.

This clonotype has more than one count but fewer than ten. The gene calls are TRBV11-2 and TRBJ2-7; D uncertain. The CDR3 is 14 amino acids. Per germline, CDR1 SGHAT and CDR2 FQNNGV. Trimming pared 0 bases from V and 3 bases from J, leaving 9 bases between. CDR3 coding DNA: TGTGCCAGCAGCTTAGATCGCAGAATCTACGAGCAGTACTTC. Its translation is CASSLDRRIYEQYF.

This clonotype was detected only a few times. CDR3 nucleotides: TGCAGCGTTGAAGATCAGCTAGCGGCGCGAGGTACGCAGTATTTT. Protein sequence: CSVEDQLAARGTQYF. The V gene is TRBV29-1, the J gene TRBJ2-3; 7 positions agree with TRBD2. Germline loops: CDR1 SQVTM, CDR2 ANQGSEA. There are 15 residues in the CDR3. The ends lost 0 bases at V and 8 bases at J; junction bases unmatched: 11.

The gene calls are TRBV20-1 and TRBJ2-3; D possibly uses TRBD1 or TRBD2 (5 bases each). Germline V gene data show CDR1 as DFQATT and CDR2 as SNEGSKA (reference sequence). The V gene lost 1 base and the J gene lost 4 bases, with 15 bases spanning the gap. The CDR3 spans 15 residues. In DNA, the CDR3 is TGCAGTGCTAGAGTCGTCGATGTGGGACCAGATACGCAGTATTTT. Its translation: CSARVVDVGPDTQYF.

The V gene is TRBV7-9, the J gene TRBJ1-3; D is uncertain. CDR3 length: 14 amino acids. The germline V gene encodes CDR1 SEHNR and CDR2 FQNEAQ (reference sequence). Trimming removed 5 bases at V and 0 bases at J, with 8 bases between. CDR3 coding DNA: TGTGCCAGCAGCATCAACAACTCTGGAAACACCATATATTTT. Its protein is CASSINNSGNTIYF.

The chain links TRBV20-1 to TRBJ2-1, with TRBD1 as a possible D gene (5 bases). This CDR3 is 14 amino acids long. V shed 4 bases and J shed 1 base, with 11 bases lying between them. Germline V CDR1 and CDR2: DFQATT, SNEGSKA (reference sequence). Written as DNA, the CDR3 is TGCAGTGCTACCGGCAGGGATTCCTACAATGAGCAGTTCTTC. Protein sequence: CSATGRDSYNEQFF.

This clonotype has a handful of counts. This rearrangement joins TRBV19 to TRBJ1-3; TRBD1 is a possible D gene (6 bases). CDR3 length: 15 amino acids. V was shortened by 6 bases and J by 0 bases, with 12 bases between the two germline ends. Germline assignment: CDR1 LNHDA and CDR2 SQIVND (reference sequence). The CDR3 nucleotides read TGTGCCAGTAGGCGACAGGACCACTCTGGAAACACCATATATTTT. Residues: CASRRQDHSGNTIYF.

The CDR3 coding sequence is TGTGCCAGCAGCTCCCGGGACACCGCCTACTACGAGCAGTACTTC. Translation: CASSSRDTAYYEQYF. This rearrangement joins TRBV7-9 to TRBJ2-5, with a possible D match to TRBD1 (6 bases). The tail of the sequence fits TRBJ2-7 better, so the J call may be wrong. Looked up from germline, CDR1 is SEHNR and CDR2 is FQNEAQ (reference sequence). The CDR3 is 15 residues long.

This clonotype was seen a few times. CDR3 sequence: CATTGGITYEQYF. The DNA for the CDR3 is TGTGCCACTACCGGGGGTATCACCTACGAGCAGTACTTC. V is TRBV12-3 or TRBV12-4 and J is TRBJ2-7; D is perhaps TRBD2 (6 bases). The CDR3 sequence is 13 residues long. V was trimmed by 10 bases and J by 2 bases, leaving 15 bases between them.

This chain connects TRBV6-1 to TRBJ1-1; the D is unclear. Trimming took off 1 base at V and 1 base at J, with 7 bases between the two ends. From germline, CDR1 is MNHNS and CDR2 SASEGT. This CDR3 has 14 residues. The CDR3 region has the DNA TGTGCCAGCAGTGAAGAGGGTACGAACACTGAAGCTTTCTTT. Translating gives CASSEEGTNTEAFF.

This chain uses TRBV28 with TRBJ1-2; D unresolved. CDR3 length: 11 residues. Germline assignment: CDR1 MDHEN and CDR2 SYDVKM. Trimming pared 9 bases from V and 4 bases from J, leaving 9 bases between. The CDR3 protein is CASRPSYGYTF. The CDR3 bases are TGTGCCAGTAGACCGTCCTATGGCTACACCTTC.

This clonotype was observed a handful of times. This chain joins TRBV4-1 and TRBJ2-5; TRBD1 matches 12 bases. The better agreement between TRBJ2-1 and the DNA end casts doubt on the J call. The CDR3 extends over 17 amino acids. Germline values: CDR1 MGHRA, CDR2 YSYEKL. The CDR3 coding sequence is TGCGCCAGCAGCCAAAACCCCGGGACAGGGGGCGAGAATGAGCAGTTCTTC. It specifies CASSQNPGTGGENEQFF.

The CDR3 sequence: CSVEDHGAQYF. Written as DNA, the CDR3 is TGCAGCGTTGAAGATCACGGGGCCCAGTACTTC. This chain links TRBV29-1 with TRBJ2-5, with D perhaps TRBD2 (5 bases). The germline CDR1 and CDR2 sequences are SQVTM and ANQGSEA. The V gene lost 0 bases and the J gene lost 9 bases, with 8 bases spanning the gap. CDR3 length equals 11 residues.

This clonotype was counted only a few times. The chain employs TRBV27 and TRBJ2-1; 11 nucleotides agree with TRBD2. The CDR3 is made up of 15 amino acids. J gave up 7 bases and V 8 bases, and 10 bases lay outside the gene matches. Germline loops: CDR1 MNHEY, CDR2 SMNVEV (reference sequence). The CDR3 DNA follows: TGTGCCAGCGGGGATAGCGGGAGGGCCAAAAATGAGCAGTTCTTC. This translates into CASGDSGRAKNEQFF.

The chain links TRBV7-2 to TRBJ1-2; D unclear. Germline CDR1 and CDR2: SGHTA and FQGNSA. The CDR3 contains 13 residues. V dropped 8 bases and J dropped 0 bases, with 10 bases sitting between them. The CDR3 loop reads CASALRTNYGYTF. The CDR3 DNA follows: TGTGCCAGCGCTTTAAGAACTAACTATGGCTACACCTTC.

V is TRBV5-1 and J is TRBJ2-6; TRBD1 might be the D (6 bases). CDR1 and CDR2 (germline): SGHRS, YFSETQ. This CDR3 has 15 amino acids. V lost 0 bases and J 3 bases, leaving 7 bases between the germline ends. The CDR3 bases are TGCGCCAGCAGCTTGGAACAGGGTGGGGCCAACGTCCTGACTTTC. Translating gives CASSLEQGGANVLTF.

This clonotype came up a few times. The chain is built from TRBV19 and TRBJ2-1; possible D gene TRBD2, 6 bases. Trimming took off 3 bases at V and 9 bases at J, with 15 bases between the two ends. The CDR3 extends over 14 amino acids. Per the germline V gene, CDR1 is LNHDA and CDR2 is SQIVND (reference sequence). The CDR3 reads CASSIGSRRAEQFF. The CDR3 DNA follows: TGTGCCAGTAGTATTGGCTCCAGGAGGGCTGAGCAGTTCTTC.

This clonotype was seen a handful of times. The rearrangement links TRBV12-3 or TRBV12-4 to TRBJ2-2; D gene ambiguous. CDR3 length: 16 residues. Trimming left V 3 bases short and J 6 bases short, with 17 bases between. The CDR3 nucleotides read TGTGCCAGCAGTTTTATGCTCGAACGAGGTCCCGGGGAGCTGTTTTTT. Translation: CASSFMLERGPGELFF.

V usage is TRBV3-1 and J usage is TRBJ2-7; D unclear. The CDR3 is 14 residues long. Germline lookup yields CDR1 LGHDT and CDR2 YNNKEL (reference sequence). V was trimmed by 6 bases and J by 0 bases, leaving 12 bases between them. CDR3 DNA: TGTGCCAGCAGGACCTCGAGTAGCTCCTACGAGCAGTACTTC. Its translation: CASRTSSSSYEQYF.

J is TRBJ1-1 and V is TRBV4-1; D might be TRBD1 (5 bases). The CDR3 contains 15 residues. Germline V gene sequence: CDR1 MGHRA, CDR2 YSYEKL. V was shortened by 0 bases and J by 0 bases, with 8 bases between the two germline ends. CDR3 in DNA: TGCGCCAGCAGCCAAGAGCCAGGGATGAACACTGAAGCTTTCTTT. Translated: CASSQEPGMNTEAFF.

This clonotype was seen a few times. V and J are TRBV12-3 or TRBV12-4 and TRBJ1-4; no firm D call. Trimming removed 3 bases at V and 3 bases at J, with 8 bases between. The CDR3 contains 14 residues. CDR3 coding DNA: TGTGCCAGCAGTTTCCCGGCCTCTAATGAAAAACTGTTTTTT. It is translated as CASSFPASNEKLFF.

This clonotype has more than one count but fewer than ten. The chain uses TRBV12-3 or TRBV12-4 and TRBJ2-2; D uncertain. The V gene lost 1 base and the J gene lost 6 bases, with 6 bases spanning the gap. The CDR3 runs to 13 residues. This CDR3 reads CASSLVWAGELFF. Here the CDR3 DNA reads TGTGCCAGCAGTTTAGTTTGGGCCGGGGAGCTGTTTTTT.

V and J are TRBV12-3 or TRBV12-4 and TRBJ2-7; TRBD2 might be the D (6 bases). The CDR3 runs to 17 residues. Trimming stripped 4 bases from V and 1 base from J, with 20 bases between. The CDR3 here is CASSSSGTFRPSYEQYF. The DNA of the CDR3 is TGTGCCAGCAGTTCCTCCGGGACTTTTCGTCCTTCCTACGAGCAGTACTTC.

The chain links TRBV4-2 to TRBJ2-1, with D possibly matching TRBD1 (6 bases). V lost 0 bases and J 5 bases, leaving 11 bases between the germline ends. The length of the CDR3 is 15 residues. Germline V gives CDR1 LGHNA, CDR2 YNFKEQ. The chain's CDR3 is CASSQDFSGDNEQFF. In DNA form, the CDR3 reads TGTGCCAGCAGCCAAGATTTTTCAGGGGACAATGAGCAGTTCTTC.

The table lists this clonotype with a few counts. The chain has TRBV4-2 and TRBJ2-1; D possibly matches TRBD1 or TRBD2 (5 bases each). Trimming shortened V by 6 bases and J by 8 bases, and 29 bases separated the two germline ends. Germline assignment: CDR1 LGHNA and CDR2 YNFKEQ. The CDR3 contains 18 residues. The CDR3 region has the DNA TGTGCCAGCAGTCCCGGCCGGGGCCGGACCCATACCGGCGATGAGCAGTTCTTC. Translated: CASSPGRGRTHTGDEQFF.